The 11 T cell receptor beta chains listed next were all sequenced from one sample in a study of blood T cell repertoires in COVID-19. Using immunoSEQ multiplex PCR, the repertoire was profiled, and TCRdb retains in-frame clones only, with some absent. The data contain 250,000 or so clones, 89% of them seen just once; the ten biggest clones take up around 4.6%. The sample taken for sequencing was peripheral blood. The origin of the receptors is a woman between 35 and 50 years old who had recovered from COVID-19.

The chain combines TRBV4-1 with TRBJ1-5; D unclear. CDR1 MGHRA and CDR2 YSYEKL come from the germline V gene. The CDR3 has 16 residues. Trimming removed 6 bases from V and 0 bases from J, with 15 bases in between. CDR3: CASRPQLHSSNQPQHF. The CDR3 nucleotides are TGCGCCAGCAGACCTCAACTCCACAGTAGCAATCAGCCCCAGCATTTT.

This clone was found once. The chain has TRBV21-1 and TRBJ2-7; TRBD2 is the table's D call and was not checked against the DNA. TRBV21-1 is flagged as a pseudogene. This CDR3 has 16 residues. In DNA, the CDR3 is TGTGCCAGCAGCACGGGCTACAGAGCGGAAGGCCACGAGCAGTACGTC. Translation gives CASSTGYRAEGHEQYV.

This clone was seen only once. CDR3 bases: TGTGCCAGCAGCCCCGACTCGATTCTCCTATACAATGAGCAGTTCTTC. This translates into CASSPDSILLYNEQFF. The chain links TRBV7-2 to TRBJ2-1; no clear D. The CDR3 sequence is 16 residues long. V lost 5 bases, J lost 4 bases, and 18 bases lay in between. Per germline, CDR1 SGHTA and CDR2 FQGNSA.

The rearrangement joins TRBV6-5 to TRBJ1-2; the match to TRBD1 covers 9 bases. V dropped 6 bases and J dropped 7; count of bases not matched to a gene: 9. This CDR3 comprises 14 residues. From germline, CDR1 is MNHEY and CDR2 SVGAGI. CDR3 sequence reads: CASRRTGEIPGYTF. Written as DNA, the CDR3 is TGTGCCAGCAGGAGGACAGGGGAAATTCCTGGCTACACCTTC.

Here the CDR3 reads CASLKSGGMNTEAFF. The DNA of the CDR3 is TGTGCCAGCCTCAAATCTGGGGGGATGAACACTGAAGCTTTCTTT. The V gene is TRBV7-2, the J gene TRBJ1-1; D is possibly TRBD1 (5 bases). V was clipped by 8 bases and J by 0 bases, with 16 bases between them. The CDR3 contains 15 residues. Germline CDR1 is SGHTA and CDR2 is FQGNSA.

The CDR3 nucleotides read TGCGCCAGCAGTGGCCCGGGGGCAGATACGCAGTATTTT. It encodes CASSGPGADTQYF. The chain couples TRBV10-1 to TRBJ2-3; the D gene is possibly TRBD2 (6 bases). CDR1 WNHNN and CDR2 SYGVQD come from the germline V gene (reference sequence). The CDR3 runs 13 residues. Trimming left V 4 bases short and J 4 bases short, with 9 bases between.

The genes are TRBV9 and TRBJ2-1; D perhaps matches TRBD2 (6 bases). Trimming stripped 3 bases from V and 4 bases from J, with 14 bases between. Germline loops: CDR1 SGDLS, CDR2 YYNGEE. The CDR3 length is 15 residues. Here the CDR3 DNA reads TGTGCCAGCAGCGGGGGCGGGGTCAAATACAATGAGCAGTTCTTC. Translation gives CASSGGGVKYNEQFF.

The chain joins TRBV4-2 to TRBJ1-1; D not certain. The length of the CDR3 is 15 residues. Germline V gene lookup returns CDR1 LGHNA and CDR2 YNFKEQ. The germline V and J ends were trimmed by 3 bases and 2 bases, with 13 bases remaining between them. For the CDR3, the DNA is TGTGCCAGCAGCCACACGAGCCCTAAAAACACTGAAGCTTTCTTT. Translating it yields CASSHTSPKNTEAFF.

The chain combines TRBV1 with TRBJ1-1. TRBV1 is a pseudogene locus. The CDR3 consists of 11 residues. CDR3 in amino acids: CTSSHKELAFF. The CDR3 DNA sequence: TGCACCAGCAGCCATAAGGAGCTAGCTTTCTTT.

The V call is TRBV20-1, the J call TRBJ2-1; TRBD1 is a possible D gene (6 bases). Trimming left V 3 bases short and J 5 bases short, with 20 bases between. Per germline, CDR1 DFQATT and CDR2 SNEGSKA (reference sequence). The length of the CDR3 is 16 residues. CDR3: CSASAFRGRGNNEQFF. The CDR3 DNA reads TGCAGTGCTAGTGCCTTCAGGGGAAGGGGCAACAATGAGCAGTTCTTC.

The rearrangement joins TRBV9 to TRBJ2-1; D unclear. This CDR3 has 15 residues. V gave up 1 base and J gave up 1 base, with 9 bases separating them. Germline CDR1 SGDLS, CDR2 YYNGEE. The CDR3 reads CASSVHFHSYNEQFF. In DNA form, the CDR3 reads TGTGCCAGCAGCGTACACTTCCATTCCTACAATGAGCAGTTCTTC.